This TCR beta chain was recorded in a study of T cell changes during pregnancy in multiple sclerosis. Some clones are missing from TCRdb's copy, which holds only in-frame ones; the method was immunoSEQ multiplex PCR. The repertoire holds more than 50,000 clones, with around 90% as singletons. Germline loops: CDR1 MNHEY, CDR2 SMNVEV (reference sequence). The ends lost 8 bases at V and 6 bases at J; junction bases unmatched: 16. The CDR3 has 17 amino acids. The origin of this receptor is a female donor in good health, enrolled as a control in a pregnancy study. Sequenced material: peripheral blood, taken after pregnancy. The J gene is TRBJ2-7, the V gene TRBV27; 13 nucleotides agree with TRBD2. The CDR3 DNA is TGTGCCAGCGGACCATTACTAGCGGGGGGGCCCTCGGGCGAGCAGTACTTC. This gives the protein CASGPLLAGGPSGEQYF.